This T cell receptor (beta chain) originates from a study of blood T cell dynamics during melanoma immunotherapy. Across the study: Standard first-line treatment here was pembrolizumab or nivolumab plus ipilimumab in metastatic melanoma. Study-level points and caveats: The study could not tell melanoma-specific clones from general immune activation.

Sample time point: week 3, after first cycle of checkpoint inhibitor. Comments on this clone: The antigen remains unidentified.

TCRdb keeps only in-frame clones here, not all; method: immunoSEQ multiplex PCR. Of roughly 8,100 clones listed, approximately 85% are singletons. The CDR3 spans 14 residues. CDR1 is SGHTA, CDR2 FQGNSA, per germline. Trimming cost V 3 bases and J 0 bases, with 9 bases left between them. Source: blood, taken from a patient treated with checkpoint blockade. The clonotype originates from a human donor with melanoma. The V and J genes are TRBV7-2 and TRBJ2-7; a possible D gene is TRBD1 (6 bases). CDR3 nucleotide sequence: TGTGCCAGCAGCTTCACAGGGCTCTCCTACGAGCAGTACTTC. Translated: CASSFTGLSYEQYF.